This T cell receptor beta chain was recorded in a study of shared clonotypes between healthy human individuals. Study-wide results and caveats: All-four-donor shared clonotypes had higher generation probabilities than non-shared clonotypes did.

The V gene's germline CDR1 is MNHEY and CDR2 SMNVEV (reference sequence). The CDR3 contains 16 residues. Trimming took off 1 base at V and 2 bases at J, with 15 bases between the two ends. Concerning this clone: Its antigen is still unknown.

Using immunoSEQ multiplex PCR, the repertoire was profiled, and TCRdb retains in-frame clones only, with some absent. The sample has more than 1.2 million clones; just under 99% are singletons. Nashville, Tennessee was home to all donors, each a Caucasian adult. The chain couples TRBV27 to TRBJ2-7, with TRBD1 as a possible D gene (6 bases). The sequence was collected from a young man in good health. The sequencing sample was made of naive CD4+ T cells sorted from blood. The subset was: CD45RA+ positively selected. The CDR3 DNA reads TGTGCCAGCAGTTTATTCCCTTGGACAGAGACCTACGAGCAGTACTTC. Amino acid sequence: CASSLFPWTETYEQYF.